The T cell receptor (beta chain) described here comes from a study of T-cell memory formation after mild COVID-19. In TCRdb, the 5' RACE reads were re-called with MiXCR into one record per CDR3 protein. The sample carries some 190,000 distinct CDR3 sequences, about a sixth recorded once. V was shortened by 2 bases and J by 1 base, with 21 bases between the two germline ends. CDR3 length equals 18 residues. This clonotype occurred a few times. The V gene is TRBV12-3 or TRBV12-4, the J gene TRBJ2-7; D possibly corresponds to TRBD1 (7 bases). Sequences were obtained from PBMCs or a T cell subset sorted from them (not recorded which). This TCR was sampled from an adult woman who had mild COVID-19 (a few samples of this study predate the infection). Cell type and time point are not known. CDR3 sequence (DNA): TGTGCCAGCAGTTTAAACCCCTCCGCAGGGGGGATTTCCTACGAGCAGTACTTC. As protein: CASSLNPSAGGISYEQYF.